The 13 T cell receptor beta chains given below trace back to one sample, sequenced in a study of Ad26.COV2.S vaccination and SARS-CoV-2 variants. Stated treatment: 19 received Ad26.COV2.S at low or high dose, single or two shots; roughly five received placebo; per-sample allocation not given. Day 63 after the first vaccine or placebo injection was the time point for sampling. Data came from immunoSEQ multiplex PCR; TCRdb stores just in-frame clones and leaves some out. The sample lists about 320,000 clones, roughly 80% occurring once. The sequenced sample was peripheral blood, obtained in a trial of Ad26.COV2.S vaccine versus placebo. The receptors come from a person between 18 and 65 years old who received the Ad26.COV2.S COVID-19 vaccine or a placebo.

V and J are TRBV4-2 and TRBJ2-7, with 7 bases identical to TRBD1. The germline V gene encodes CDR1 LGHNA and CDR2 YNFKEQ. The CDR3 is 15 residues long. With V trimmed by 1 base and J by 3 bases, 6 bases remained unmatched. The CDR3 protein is CASSQGATGDYEQYF. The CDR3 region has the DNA TGTGCCAGCAGCCAAGGGGCTACAGGGGACTACGAGCAGTACTTC.

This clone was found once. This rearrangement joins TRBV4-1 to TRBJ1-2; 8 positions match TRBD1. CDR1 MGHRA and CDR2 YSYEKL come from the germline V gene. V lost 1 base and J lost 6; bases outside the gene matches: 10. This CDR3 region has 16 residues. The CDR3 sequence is CASSQVAGQDVHGYTF. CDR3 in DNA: TGCGCCAGCAGCCAAGTCGCGGGACAGGACGTCCATGGCTACACCTTC.

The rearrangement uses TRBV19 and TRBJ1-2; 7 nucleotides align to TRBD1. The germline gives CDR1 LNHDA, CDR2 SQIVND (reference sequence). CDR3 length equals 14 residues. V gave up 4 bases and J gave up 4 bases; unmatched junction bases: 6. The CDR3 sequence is CASSTAGGAYGYTF. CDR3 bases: TGTGCCAGTAGTACGGCAGGGGGAGCCTATGGCTACACCTTC.

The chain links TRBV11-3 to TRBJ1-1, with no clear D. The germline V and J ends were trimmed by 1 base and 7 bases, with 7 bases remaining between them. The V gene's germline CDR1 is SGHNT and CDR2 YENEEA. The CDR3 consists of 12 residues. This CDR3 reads CASSLVGFEAFF. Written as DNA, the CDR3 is TGTGCCAGCAGCTTAGTTGGATTTGAAGCTTTCTTT.

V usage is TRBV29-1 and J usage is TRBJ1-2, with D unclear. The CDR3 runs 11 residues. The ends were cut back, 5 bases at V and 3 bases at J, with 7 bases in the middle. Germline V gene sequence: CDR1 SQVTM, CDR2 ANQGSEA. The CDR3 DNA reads TGCAGCGTTCACCGGGACTATGGCTACACCTTC. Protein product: CSVHRDYGYTF.

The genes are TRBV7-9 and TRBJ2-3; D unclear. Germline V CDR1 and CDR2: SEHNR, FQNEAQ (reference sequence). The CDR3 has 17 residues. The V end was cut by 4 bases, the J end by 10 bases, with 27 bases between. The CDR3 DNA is TGTGCCAGCAGCTCCCGGGCCATACCGACCAACCCCCCCGCGCAGTATTTT. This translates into CASSSRAIPTNPPAQYF.

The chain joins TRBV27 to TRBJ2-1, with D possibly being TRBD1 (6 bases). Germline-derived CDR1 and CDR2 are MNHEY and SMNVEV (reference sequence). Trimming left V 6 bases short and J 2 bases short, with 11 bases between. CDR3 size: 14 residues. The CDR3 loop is CASRQGSPYNEQFF. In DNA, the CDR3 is TGTGCCAGCAGACAGGGAAGCCCCTACAATGAGCAGTTCTTC.

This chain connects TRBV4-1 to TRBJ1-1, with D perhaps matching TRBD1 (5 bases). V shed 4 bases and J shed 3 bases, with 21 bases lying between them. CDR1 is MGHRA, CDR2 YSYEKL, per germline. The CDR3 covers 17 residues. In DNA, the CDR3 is TGCGCCAGCAGCCCCCCCCGTGGGTTTGCGGGGGACACTGAAGCTTTCTTT. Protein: CASSPPRGFAGDTEAFF.

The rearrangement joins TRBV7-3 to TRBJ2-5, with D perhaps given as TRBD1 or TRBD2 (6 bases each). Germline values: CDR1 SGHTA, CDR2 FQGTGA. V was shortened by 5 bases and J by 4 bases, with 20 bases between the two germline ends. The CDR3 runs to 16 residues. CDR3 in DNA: TGTGCCAGCAGCACCTACAGGGCCGGGGGTGTAGAGACCCAGTACTTC. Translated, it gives CASSTYRAGGVETQYF.

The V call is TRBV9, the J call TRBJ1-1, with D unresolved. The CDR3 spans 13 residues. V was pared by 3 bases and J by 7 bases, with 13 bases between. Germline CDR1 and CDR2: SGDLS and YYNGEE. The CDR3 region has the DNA TGTGCCAGCAGCGAAATCCGACCGAATGAAGCTTTCTTT. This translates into CASSEIRPNEAFF.

The CDR3 region is CASNQGGAGNTIYF. The CDR3 DNA reads as TGTGCCAGCAATCAGGGGGGGGCTGGAAACACCATATATTTT. J is TRBJ1-3 and V is TRBV6-5; 7 bases map to TRBD1. Germline trimming cut 7 bases from V and 2 bases from J; bases unmatched to any gene: 5. The V gene's germline CDR1 is MNHEY and CDR2 SVGAGI. This CDR3 is built from 14 residues.

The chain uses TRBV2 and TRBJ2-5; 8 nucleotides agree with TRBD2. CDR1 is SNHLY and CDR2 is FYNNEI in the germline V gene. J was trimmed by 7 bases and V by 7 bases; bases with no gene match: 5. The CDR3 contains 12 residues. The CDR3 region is CASTGGQGTQYF. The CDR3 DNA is TGTGCCAGCACGGGGGGGCAGGGGACCCAGTACTTC.

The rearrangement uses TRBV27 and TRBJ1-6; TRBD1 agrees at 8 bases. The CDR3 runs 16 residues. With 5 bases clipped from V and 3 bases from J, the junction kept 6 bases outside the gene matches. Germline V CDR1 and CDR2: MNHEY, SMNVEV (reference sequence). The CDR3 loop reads CASSPDRGLYNSPLHF. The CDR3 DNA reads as TGTGCCAGCAGTCCTGACAGGGGTCTCTATAATTCACCCCTCCACTTT.